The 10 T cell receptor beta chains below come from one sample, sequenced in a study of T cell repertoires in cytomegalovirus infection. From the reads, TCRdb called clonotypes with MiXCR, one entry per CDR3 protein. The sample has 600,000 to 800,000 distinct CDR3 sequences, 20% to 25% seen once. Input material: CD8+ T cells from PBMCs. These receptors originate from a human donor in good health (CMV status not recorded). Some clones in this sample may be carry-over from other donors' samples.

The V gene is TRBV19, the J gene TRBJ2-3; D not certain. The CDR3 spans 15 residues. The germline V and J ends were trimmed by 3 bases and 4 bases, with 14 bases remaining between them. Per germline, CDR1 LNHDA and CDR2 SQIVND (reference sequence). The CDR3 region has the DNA TGTGCCAGTAGTATGCAAGATAGGATCGCAGATACGCAGTATTTT. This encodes CASSMQDRIADTQYF.

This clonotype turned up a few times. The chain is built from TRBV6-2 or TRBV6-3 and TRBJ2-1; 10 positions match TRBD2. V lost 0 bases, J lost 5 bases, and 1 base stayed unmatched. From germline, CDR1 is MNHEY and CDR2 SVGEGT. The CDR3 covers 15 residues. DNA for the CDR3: TGTGCCAGCAGTTACTCCGGACTAGCGGACAATGAGCAGTTCTTC. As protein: CASSYSGLADNEQFF.

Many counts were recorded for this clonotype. The DNA of the CDR3 is TGTGCCAGCAGGGCCGGTTCGGCTGGAGGGGAGCAGTACTTC. Its translation is CASRAGSAGGEQYF. The rearrangement uses TRBV7-9 and TRBJ2-7; the D gene is possibly TRBD2 (6 bases). V lost 6 bases and J 7 bases, leaving 19 bases between the germline ends. This CDR3 region has 14 residues. CDR1 is SEHNR and CDR2 is FQNEAQ in the germline V gene (reference sequence).

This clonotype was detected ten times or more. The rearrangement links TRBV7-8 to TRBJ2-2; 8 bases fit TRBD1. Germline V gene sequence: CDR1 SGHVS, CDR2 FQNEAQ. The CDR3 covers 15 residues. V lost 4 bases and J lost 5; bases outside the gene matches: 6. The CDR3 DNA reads TGTGCCAGCAGCTCACAGGGGGTACAGACCGGGGAGCTGTTTTTT. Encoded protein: CASSSQGVQTGELFF.

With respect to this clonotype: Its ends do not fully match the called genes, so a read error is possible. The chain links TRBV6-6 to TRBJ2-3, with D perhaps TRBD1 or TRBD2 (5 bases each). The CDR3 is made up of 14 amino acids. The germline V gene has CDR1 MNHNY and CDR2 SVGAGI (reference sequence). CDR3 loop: CTSSFRDSTDTQYF. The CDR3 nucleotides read TGTACCAGCAGTTTCCGGGACAGCACAGATACGCAGTATTTT.

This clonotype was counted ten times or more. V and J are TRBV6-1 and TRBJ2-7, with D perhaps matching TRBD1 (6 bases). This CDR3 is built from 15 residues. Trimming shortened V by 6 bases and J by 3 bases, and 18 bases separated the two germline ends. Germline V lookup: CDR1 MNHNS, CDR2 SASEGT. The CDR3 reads CASRRQVLPDYEQYF. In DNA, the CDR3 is TGTGCCAGCAGGCGACAGGTACTACCAGACTACGAGCAGTACTTC.

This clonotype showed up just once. This chain's CDR3 is CASSPPGSGGGNIQYF. The CDR3 DNA is TGTGCCAGCAGTCCTCCGGGGAGCGGAGGAGGGAACATTCAGTACTTC. The chain links TRBV28 to TRBJ2-4, with TRBD2 as a possible D gene (6 bases). Looked up from germline, CDR1 is MDHEN and CDR2 is SYDVKM. Trimming took off 5 bases at V and 7 bases at J, with 21 bases between the two ends. The CDR3 length is 16 residues.

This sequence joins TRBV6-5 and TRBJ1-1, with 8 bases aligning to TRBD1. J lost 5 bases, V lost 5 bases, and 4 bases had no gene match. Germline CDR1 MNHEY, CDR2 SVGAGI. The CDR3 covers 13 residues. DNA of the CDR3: TGTGCCAGCAGTAAAACAGGGGGAACTGAAGCTTTCTTT. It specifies CASSKTGGTEAFF.

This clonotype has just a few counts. The chain's CDR3 is CASSTRTGGSGYTF. In DNA form, the CDR3 reads TGCGCCAGCAGCACCAGGACAGGGGGCAGTGGCTACACCTTC. V is TRBV5-1 and J is TRBJ1-2; 11 bases agree with TRBD1. In germline, CDR1 is SGHRS, CDR2 YFSETQ. CDR3 length: 14 amino acids. Trimming removed 4 bases from V and 7 bases from J; junction bases left unmatched: 6.

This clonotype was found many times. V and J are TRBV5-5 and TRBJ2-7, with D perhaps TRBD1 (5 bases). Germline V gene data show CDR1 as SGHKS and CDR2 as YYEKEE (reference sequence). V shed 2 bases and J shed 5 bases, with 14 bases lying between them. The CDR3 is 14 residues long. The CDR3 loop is CASSFRDGVDEQYF. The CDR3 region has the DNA TGTGCCAGCAGCTTCAGGGATGGAGTCGACGAGCAGTACTTC.